The clone carrying this T cell receptor (beta chain) was detected a few times. The sample belongs to a study of control samples from healthy donors and cancer patients. V lost 2 bases to trimming and J lost 3 bases, with 9 bases between them. There are 13 residues in the CDR3. Germline V gene lookup returns CDR1 SGHKS and CDR2 YYEKEE (reference sequence). Profiled with immunoSEQ multiplex PCR; TCRdb holds only in-frame clones, not every one. Of approximately 170,000 clones in the sample, approximately 92% were seen once. Sequencing used blood. This receptor was identified in a man aged 30 to 39 in good health. The V gene is TRBV5-5, the J gene TRBJ2-7; D call uncertain. The chain's CDR3 is CASSFAEVYEQYF. The DNA for the CDR3 is TGTGCCAGCAGCTTCGCCGAGGTCTACGAGCAGTACTTC.